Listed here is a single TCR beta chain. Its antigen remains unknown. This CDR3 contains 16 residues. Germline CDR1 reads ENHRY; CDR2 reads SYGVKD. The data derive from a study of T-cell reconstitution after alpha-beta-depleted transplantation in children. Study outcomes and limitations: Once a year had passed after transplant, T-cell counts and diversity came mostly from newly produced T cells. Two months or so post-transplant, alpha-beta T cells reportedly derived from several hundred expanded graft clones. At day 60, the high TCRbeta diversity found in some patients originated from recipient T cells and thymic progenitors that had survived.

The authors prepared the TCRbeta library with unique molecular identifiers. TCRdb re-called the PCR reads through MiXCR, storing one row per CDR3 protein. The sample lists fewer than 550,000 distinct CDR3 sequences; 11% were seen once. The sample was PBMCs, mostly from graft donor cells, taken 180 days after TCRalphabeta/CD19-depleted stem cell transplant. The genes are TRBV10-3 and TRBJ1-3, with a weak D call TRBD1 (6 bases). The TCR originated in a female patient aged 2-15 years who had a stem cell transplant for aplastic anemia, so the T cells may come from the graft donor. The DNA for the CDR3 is TGTGCAGGAGGGGGGCCCAAGGCGAGCTCTGGAAACACCATATATTTT. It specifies CAGGGPKASSGNTIYF.